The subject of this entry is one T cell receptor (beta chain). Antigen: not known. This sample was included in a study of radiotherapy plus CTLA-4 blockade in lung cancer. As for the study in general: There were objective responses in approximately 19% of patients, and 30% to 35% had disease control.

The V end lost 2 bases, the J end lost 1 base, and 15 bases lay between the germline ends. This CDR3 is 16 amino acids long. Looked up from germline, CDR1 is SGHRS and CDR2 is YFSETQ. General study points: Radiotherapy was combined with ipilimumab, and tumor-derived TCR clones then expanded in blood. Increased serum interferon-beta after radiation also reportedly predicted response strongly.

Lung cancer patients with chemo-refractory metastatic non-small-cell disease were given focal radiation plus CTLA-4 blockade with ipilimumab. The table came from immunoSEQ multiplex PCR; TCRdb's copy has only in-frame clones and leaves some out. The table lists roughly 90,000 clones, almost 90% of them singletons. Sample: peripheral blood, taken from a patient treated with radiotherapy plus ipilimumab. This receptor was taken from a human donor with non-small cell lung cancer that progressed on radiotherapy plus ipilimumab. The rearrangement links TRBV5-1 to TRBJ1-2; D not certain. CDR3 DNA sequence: TGCGCCAGCAGCTTAGACCCGGGAGAGCGTAACTATGGCTACACCTTC. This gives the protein CASSLDPGERNYGYTF.